This paragraph covers one TCR beta chain sequence. The antigen remains unidentified. At the time of sampling, donors were nominally healthy, though unrecorded immune exposures were likely. 13 Jbeta primers and 60 Vbeta primers were used for the PCR. Only in-frame clones appear in the TCRdb table, and some are missing; sequencing was by immunoSEQ multiplex PCR. Counted here are hundreds of thousands of clones, 85% to 90% occurring once; the ten biggest clones make up roughly 2.3%. These data originate in a study of cytomegalovirus exposure and HLA in healthy donors. Overall study results and limits: Prior analysis indicated that the majority of TCR beta V segments exhibited productivity approximately 87% or approximately 30% of the time. Investigators reported approximately 150 TCR beta chains as tied to cytomegalovirus.

Source material: PBMCs. The sequence derives from a woman between 18 and 29 years old in good health and CMV-seronegative.

For the CDR3, the DNA is TGCAGCGTTGAAGGACTAGCGAGGGAGACCCAGTACTTC. Translating it yields CSVEGLARETQYF. The rearrangement links TRBV29-1 to TRBJ2-5, with TRBD2 identical over 8 bases. Looked up from germline, CDR1 is SQVTM and CDR2 is ANQGSEA. The J segment lost 5 bases and the V segment lost 1 base, leaving 3 bases of the junction unmatched. The length of the CDR3 is 13 residues.